One and the same sample provided the 8 T cell receptor beta chains below, sequenced in a study of OX40 agonist ivuxolimab in advanced cancers. Here immunoSEQ multiplex PCR was the method, and the copy in TCRdb shows in-frame clones only, minus some. The sample shows under 80,000 clones, about 88% of them seen only once. Sample: CD4+ or CD8+ T cells sorted from blood, taken in a trial of the OX40 agonist ivuxolimab. The receptors derive from an adult with an advanced solid tumor such as melanoma, head and neck, liver or kidney cancer.

J is TRBJ2-5 and V is TRBV5-4, with D perhaps TRBD1 or TRBD2 (6 bases each). The V end was cut by 2 bases, the J end by 5 bases, with 13 bases between. The germline gives CDR1 SGHNT, CDR2 YYREEE (reference sequence). The CDR3 is made up of 14 amino acids. CDR3 coding DNA: TGTGCCAGCAGCTTTCCCGGGGGCCGGGAGACCCAGTACTTC. Residues: CASSFPGGRETQYF.

The chain combines TRBV9 with TRBJ2-7, with D possibly matching TRBD2 (5 bases). V was pared by 4 bases and J by 0 bases, with 17 bases between. CDR1 is SGDLS and CDR2 is YYNGEE in the germline V gene. CDR3 length: 16 residues. The chain's CDR3 is CASSPGSAVFSYEQYF. The CDR3 DNA reads TGTGCCAGCAGCCCAGGTTCAGCGGTCTTCTCCTACGAGCAGTACTTC.

The chain has TRBV6-5 and TRBJ1-5, with D hard to call. Trimming shortened V by 7 bases and J by 4 bases, and 11 bases separated the two germline ends. Germline V gene sequence: CDR1 MNHEY, CDR2 SVGAGI. This CDR3 has 13 residues. For the CDR3, the DNA is TGTGCCAGCACTAGCCAGGCGAATCAGCCCCAGCATTTT. It codes for CASTSQANQPQHF.

This clone was detected only a few times. V usage is TRBV6-1 and J usage is TRBJ1-5; D ambiguous. The CDR3 is made up of 13 amino acids. Germline assignment: CDR1 MNHNS and CDR2 SASEGT. The germline V and J ends were trimmed by 3 bases and 6 bases, with 9 bases remaining between them. CDR3 DNA: TGTGCCAGCAGTGAGGGCGTGGGTCAGCCCCAGCATTTT. Its translation is CASSEGVGQPQHF.

The chain employs TRBV27 and TRBJ2-7; 10 nucleotides line up with TRBD2. The trim removed 1 base at V and 5 bases at J, leaving 5 bases unmatched. CDR3 size: 15 residues. CDR1 is MNHEY, CDR2 SMNVEV, per germline (reference sequence). DNA of the CDR3: TGTGCCAGCAGTTTATTCTCTAGCGGGAGAAACGAGCAGTACTTC. Residues: CASSLFSSGRNEQYF.

The chain combines TRBV7-9 with TRBJ1-2; D might be TRBD1 (5 bases). The CDR3 is made up of 11 amino acids. Trimming removed 3 bases at V and 9 bases at J, with 8 bases between. Germline lookup yields CDR1 SEHNR and CDR2 FQNEAQ (reference sequence). CDR3 DNA sequence: TGTGCCAGCAGCTTGGGGGTGCGCTACACCTTC. Translating gives CASSLGVRYTF. The whole variable domain, filled in from reference TRBV7-9 and TRBJ1-2, reads DTGVSQNPRHKITKRGQNVTFRCDPISEHNRLYWYRQTLGQGPEFLTYFQNEAQLEKSRLLSDRFSAERPKGSFSTLEIQRTEQGDSAMYLCASSLGVRYTFGSGTRLTVV.

V is TRBV7-2 and J is TRBJ2-7, with D uncertain. The V gene's germline CDR1 is SGHTA and CDR2 FQGNSA. The CDR3 loop spans 12 amino acids. Trimming pared 3 bases from V and 7 bases from J, leaving 10 bases between. The CDR3 loop is CASSFRTLEQYF. CDR3 in DNA: TGTGCCAGCAGCTTTAGGACCCTGGAGCAGTACTTC.

V and J are TRBV27 and TRBJ1-5, with TRBD1 matching over 8 bases. In germline, CDR1 is MNHEY, CDR2 SMNVEV (reference sequence). Trimming at V came to 2 bases and at J to 5 bases, leaving 14 bases not matched to a gene. This CDR3 has 18 residues. CDR3 residues: CASSLVAPAAGGDQPQHF. DNA of the CDR3: TGTGCCAGCAGTTTAGTAGCACCGGCGGCAGGGGGCGATCAGCCCCAGCATTTT.